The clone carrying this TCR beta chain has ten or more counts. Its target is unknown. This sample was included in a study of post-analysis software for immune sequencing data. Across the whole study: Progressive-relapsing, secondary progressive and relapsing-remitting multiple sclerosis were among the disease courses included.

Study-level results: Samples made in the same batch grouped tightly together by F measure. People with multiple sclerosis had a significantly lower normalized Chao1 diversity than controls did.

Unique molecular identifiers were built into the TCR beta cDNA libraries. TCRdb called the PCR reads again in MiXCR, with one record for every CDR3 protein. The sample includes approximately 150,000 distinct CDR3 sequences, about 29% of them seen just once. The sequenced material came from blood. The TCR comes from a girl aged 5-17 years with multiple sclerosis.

The CDR3 sequence is CAGQGDGETQYF. CDR3 nucleotide sequence: TGTGCCGGGCAGGGGGATGGAGAGACCCAGTACTTC. The genes are TRBV12-3 or TRBV12-4 and TRBJ2-5; TRBD1 matches at 7 bases. V was clipped by 11 bases and J by 4 bases; unmatched bases: 7. CDR3 length: 12 amino acids.